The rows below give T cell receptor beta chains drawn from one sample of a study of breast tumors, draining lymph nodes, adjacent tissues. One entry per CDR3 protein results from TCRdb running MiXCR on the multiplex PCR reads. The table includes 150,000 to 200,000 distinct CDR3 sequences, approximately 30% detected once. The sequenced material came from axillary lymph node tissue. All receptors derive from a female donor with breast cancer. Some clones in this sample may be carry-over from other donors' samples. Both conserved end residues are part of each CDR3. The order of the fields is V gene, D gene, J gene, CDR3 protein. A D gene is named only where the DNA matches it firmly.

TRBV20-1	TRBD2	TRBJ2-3	CSARASGSKNTQYF
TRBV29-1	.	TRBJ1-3	CSVVGPGNTIYF
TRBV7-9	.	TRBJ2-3	CASSQVTSNEQYF
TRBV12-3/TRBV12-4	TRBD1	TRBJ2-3	CASSLTGADTQYF
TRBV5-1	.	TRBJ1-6	CASSLQALYNSPLHF
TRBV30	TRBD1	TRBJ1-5	CAWSSGQGRVGQPQHF
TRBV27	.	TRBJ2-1	CASKRTVQHEQFF
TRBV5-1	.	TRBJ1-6	CASSFEYNSPLHF
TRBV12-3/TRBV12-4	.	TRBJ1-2	CASSGGVSLEGYTF
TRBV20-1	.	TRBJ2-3	CSARGTEGAGRTQYF
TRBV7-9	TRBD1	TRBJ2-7	CASSLGSRGTGGSYEQYF
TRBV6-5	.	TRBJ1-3	CASSYSKGNTIYF
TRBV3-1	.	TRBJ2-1	CASSQARGEQFF
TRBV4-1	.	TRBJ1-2	CASSQTGTRNYGYTF
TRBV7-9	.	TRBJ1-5	CASSPRVGGNQPQHF
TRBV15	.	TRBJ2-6	CATSRSLRSGANVLTF
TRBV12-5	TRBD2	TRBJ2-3	CASGSSGRMSTGTQYF
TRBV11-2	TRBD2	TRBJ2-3	CASSLARTSAYTQYF
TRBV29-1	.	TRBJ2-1	CSPTTGILRIEQFF
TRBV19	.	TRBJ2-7	CASSIGVDSYEQYF
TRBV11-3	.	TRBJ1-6	CASSIGHKSSYNSPLHF
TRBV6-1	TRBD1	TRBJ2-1	CTSKKLGQAPGEQFF
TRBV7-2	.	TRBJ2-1	CASSSDTSRTYTEQFF
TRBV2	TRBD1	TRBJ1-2	CASRGTGGVYGYTF
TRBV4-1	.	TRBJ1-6	CASSLGGSYNSPLHF
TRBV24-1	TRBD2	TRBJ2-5	CATRTSGRTWETRYF
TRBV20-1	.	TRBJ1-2	CSARDQGGGYGYTF
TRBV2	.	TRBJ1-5	CASSGAGDGEGQPQHF
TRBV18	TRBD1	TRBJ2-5	CASSPRQGARETQYF
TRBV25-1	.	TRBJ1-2	CASSEYGKGGYTF
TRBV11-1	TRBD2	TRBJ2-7	CASSRAGGGGAPTTYEQYF
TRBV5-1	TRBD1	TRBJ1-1	CASSLGDRAEAFF
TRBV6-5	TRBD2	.	CASSHPGTSGGRGGELFF
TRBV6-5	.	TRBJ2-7	CASSYDPLRGLEWCYEQYF
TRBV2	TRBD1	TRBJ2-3	CASTLGTGPDTQYF
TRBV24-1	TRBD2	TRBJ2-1	CATSDLTSGADNEQFF
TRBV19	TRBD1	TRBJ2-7	CASSPHSGTARVYEQSF
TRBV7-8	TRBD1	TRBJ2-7	CACSGPGQGPYEQYF
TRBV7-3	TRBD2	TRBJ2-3	CASSLGGGLAGVTDTQYF
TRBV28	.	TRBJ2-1	CASSLYLGTYNEQFF
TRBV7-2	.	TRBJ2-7	CASSLGRLEQYF
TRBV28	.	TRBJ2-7	CASSTRTAYGQYF
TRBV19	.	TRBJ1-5	CASRGQSQPQHF
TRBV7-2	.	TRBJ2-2	CASSLEGRGIPGELFF
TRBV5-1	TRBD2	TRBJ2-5	CASSNIGRGGRETQYF
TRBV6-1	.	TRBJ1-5	CASSDFRDQPQHF
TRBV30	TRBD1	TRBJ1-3	CAWRRGQGYSGNTIYF
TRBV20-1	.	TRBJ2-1	CSASGLSSYTEQPF
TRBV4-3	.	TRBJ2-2	CASSPRPSGSNTGELFF
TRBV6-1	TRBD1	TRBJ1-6	CASSEAGQGRRNSPLHF
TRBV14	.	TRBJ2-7	CASSQDRSYEQYF
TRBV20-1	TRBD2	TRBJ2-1	CSARMTSGGVGDEQFF
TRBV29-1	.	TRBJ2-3	CSVNGGRRPDTQYF
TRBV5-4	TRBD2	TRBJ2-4	CASSLQGTSGGRRYF
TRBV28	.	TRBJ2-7	CASSLPPGLHYEQYF
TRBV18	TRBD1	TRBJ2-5	CASSRGRGLQETQYF
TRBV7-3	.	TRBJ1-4	CASSLTSGLEAPKLFF
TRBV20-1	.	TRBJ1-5	CSARRSGLNQPQHF
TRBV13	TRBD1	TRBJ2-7	CASSFGTGRSYEQYF
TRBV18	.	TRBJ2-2	CASSPYTRTSNTGELFF